This T cell receptor beta chain was sequenced in a study of T cell responses to AZD1222 COVID-19 vaccine. Study observations and caveats: In all cases, repertoires were sampled only after the peak T cell response. At baseline, seropositivity was found in only a handful of AZD1222 recipients. White British people made up most donors, females outnumbered males, and clonal diversity was possibly underestimated. Dominant CD4 TCR responses targeted spike regions 160-218 and 743-854.

With respect to this clone: Its antigen is currently unknown.

The ends were cut back, 2 bases at V and 7 bases at J, with 12 bases in the middle. Germline V CDR1 and CDR2: MNHNS, SASEGT. This CDR3 contains 14 residues. The table came from immunoSEQ multiplex PCR; TCRdb's copy has only in-frame clones and leaves some out. The repertoire has around 130,000 clones, about 93% of them found once; the top ten carry over 4%. The genes are TRBV6-1 and TRBJ1-5, with D unclear. The material was peripheral blood, obtained 28 days after the second dose of the MenACWY control vaccine. The clonotype comes from an adult who received the MenACWY meningococcal vaccine as a control. The CDR3 loop is CASSEFGVGQPQHF. CDR3 DNA sequence: TGTGCCAGCAGTGAATTTGGGGTAGGGCAGCCCCAGCATTTT.